This T cell receptor (beta chain) is from a study of a mutant IDH1 vaccine in newly diagnosed glioma. Study in general: Patients arrived already treated with radiotherapy, temozolomide, or both, most having had both.

The sample's time point: week 23, last vaccination. Each dose delivered 300 ug of mutant IDH1 20-mer peptide subcutaneously with imiquimod. Profiled with immunoSEQ multiplex PCR; TCRdb holds only in-frame clones, not every one. This sample has some 40,000 clones, with more than 80% found just once. The V end was cut by 5 bases, the J end by 4 bases, with 9 bases between. The CDR3 has 13 residues. Germline V gene sequence: CDR1 SGHTA, CDR2 FQGNSA. With respect to this clone: Its antigen is unknown.

This chain connects TRBV7-2 to TRBJ2-1, with D maybe TRBD1 (6 bases). The material was PBMCs, obtained from a glioma patient whose treatment included an IDH1 peptide vaccine. The clonotype was recovered from a man aged 40-49 years with glioma. CDR3 sequence: CASSLDSYNEQFF. In nucleotides, the CDR3 is TGTGCCAGCAGCCTGGACAGTTACAATGAGCAGTTCTTC.